The entry that follows covers one T cell receptor (beta chain) sequence. CDR3 length: 14 residues. Trimming cost V 3 bases and J 2 bases, with 9 bases left between them. Germline CDR1 is MDHEN and CDR2 is SYDVKM. The data belong to a study of blood T cell repertoires in COVID-19. Overall study context: Sources were T cells, B-cell-depleted T cells, or PBMCs; the material itself was cDNA or gDNA.

TCRdb's table, derived via immunoSEQ multiplex PCR, lists solely in-frame clones and lacks some. The sample consists of a few hundred thousand clones, around 86% of them appearing once. The chain links TRBV28 to TRBJ2-3; D gene ambiguous. This receptor was taken from a man aged 25-40 years in a cohort exposed to, infected with or recovered from COVID-19 (not recorded which). The sequencing sample was made of PBMCs or T cells enriched from blood (not recorded which). The CDR3 bases are TGTGCCAGCAGTTTGCGGCAGTTCACAGATACGCAGTATTTT. Translating it yields CASSLRQFTDTQYF.